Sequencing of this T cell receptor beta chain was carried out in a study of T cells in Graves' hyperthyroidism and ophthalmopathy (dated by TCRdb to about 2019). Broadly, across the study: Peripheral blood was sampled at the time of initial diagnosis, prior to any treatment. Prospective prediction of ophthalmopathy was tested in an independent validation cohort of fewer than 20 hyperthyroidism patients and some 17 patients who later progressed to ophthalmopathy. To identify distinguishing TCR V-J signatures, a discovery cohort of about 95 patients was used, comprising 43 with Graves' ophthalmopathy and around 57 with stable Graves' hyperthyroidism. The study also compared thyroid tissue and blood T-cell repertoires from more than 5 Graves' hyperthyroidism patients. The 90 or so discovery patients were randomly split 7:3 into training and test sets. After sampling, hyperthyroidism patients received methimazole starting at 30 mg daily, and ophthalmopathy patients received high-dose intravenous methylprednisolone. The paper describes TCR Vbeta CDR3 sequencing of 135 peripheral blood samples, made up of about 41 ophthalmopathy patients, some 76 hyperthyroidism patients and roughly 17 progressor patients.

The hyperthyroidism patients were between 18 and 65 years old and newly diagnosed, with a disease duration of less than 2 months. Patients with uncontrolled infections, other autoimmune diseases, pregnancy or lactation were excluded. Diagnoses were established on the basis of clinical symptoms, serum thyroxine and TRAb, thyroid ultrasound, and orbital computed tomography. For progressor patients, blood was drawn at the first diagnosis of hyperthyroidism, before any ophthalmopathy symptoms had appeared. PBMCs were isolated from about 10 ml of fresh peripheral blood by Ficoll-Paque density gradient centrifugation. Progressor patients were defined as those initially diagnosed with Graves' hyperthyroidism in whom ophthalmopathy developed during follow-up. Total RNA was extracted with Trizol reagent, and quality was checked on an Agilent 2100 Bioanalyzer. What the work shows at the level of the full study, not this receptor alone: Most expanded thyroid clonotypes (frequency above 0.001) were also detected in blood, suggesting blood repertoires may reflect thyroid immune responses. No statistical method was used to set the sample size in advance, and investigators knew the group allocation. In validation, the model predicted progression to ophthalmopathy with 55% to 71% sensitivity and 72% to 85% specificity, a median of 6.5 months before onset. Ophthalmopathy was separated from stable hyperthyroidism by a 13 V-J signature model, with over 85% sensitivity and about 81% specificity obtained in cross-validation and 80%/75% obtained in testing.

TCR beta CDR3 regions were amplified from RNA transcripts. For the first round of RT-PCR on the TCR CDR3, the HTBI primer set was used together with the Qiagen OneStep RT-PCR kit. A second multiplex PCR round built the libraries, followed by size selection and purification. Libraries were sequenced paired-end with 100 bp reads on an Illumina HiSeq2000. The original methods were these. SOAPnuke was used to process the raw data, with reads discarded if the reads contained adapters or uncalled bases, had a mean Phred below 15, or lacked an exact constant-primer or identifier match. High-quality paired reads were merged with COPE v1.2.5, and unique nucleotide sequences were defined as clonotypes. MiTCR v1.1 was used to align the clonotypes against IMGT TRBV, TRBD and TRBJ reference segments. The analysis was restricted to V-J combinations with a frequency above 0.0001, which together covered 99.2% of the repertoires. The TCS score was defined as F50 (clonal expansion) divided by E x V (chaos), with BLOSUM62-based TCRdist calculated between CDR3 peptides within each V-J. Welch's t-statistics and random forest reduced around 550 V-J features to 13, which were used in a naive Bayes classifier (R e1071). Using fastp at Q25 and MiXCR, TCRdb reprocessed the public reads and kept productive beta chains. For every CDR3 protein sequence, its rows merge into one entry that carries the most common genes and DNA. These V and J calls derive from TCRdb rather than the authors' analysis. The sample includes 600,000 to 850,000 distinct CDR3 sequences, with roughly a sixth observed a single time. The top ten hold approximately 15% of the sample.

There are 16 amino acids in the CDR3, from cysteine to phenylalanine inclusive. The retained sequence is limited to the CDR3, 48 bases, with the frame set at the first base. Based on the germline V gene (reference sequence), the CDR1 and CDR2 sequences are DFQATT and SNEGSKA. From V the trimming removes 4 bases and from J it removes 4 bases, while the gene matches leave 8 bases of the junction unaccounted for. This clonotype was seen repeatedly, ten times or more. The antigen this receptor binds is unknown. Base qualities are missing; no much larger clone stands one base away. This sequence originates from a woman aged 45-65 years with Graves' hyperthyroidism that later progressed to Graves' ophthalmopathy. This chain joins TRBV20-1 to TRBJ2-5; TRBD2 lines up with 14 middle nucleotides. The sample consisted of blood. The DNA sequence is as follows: TGCAGTGCTACCCAGCCGACTAGCGGGGGGGGAGAGACCCAGTACTTC. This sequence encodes CSATQPTSGGGETQYF.